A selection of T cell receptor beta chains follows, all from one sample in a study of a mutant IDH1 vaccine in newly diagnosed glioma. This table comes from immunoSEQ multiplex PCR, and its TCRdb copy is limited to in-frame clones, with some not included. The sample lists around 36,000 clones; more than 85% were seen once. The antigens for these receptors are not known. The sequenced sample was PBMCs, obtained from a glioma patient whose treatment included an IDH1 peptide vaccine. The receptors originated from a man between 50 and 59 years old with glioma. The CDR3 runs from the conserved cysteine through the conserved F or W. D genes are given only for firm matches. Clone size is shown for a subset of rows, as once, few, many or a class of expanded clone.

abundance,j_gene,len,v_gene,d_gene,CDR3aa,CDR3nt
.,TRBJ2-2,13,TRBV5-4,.,CASSVKGSGELFF,TGTGCCAGCAGCGTCAAGGGTTCCGGGGAGCTGTTTTTT
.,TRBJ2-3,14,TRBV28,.,CASSFRTFGDTQYF,TGTGCCAGCAGTTTCAGGACTTTTGGAGATACGCAGTATTTT
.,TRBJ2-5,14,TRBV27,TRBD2,CASSWGGVRETQYF,TGTGCCAGCAGTTGGGGGGGAGTTAGAGAGACCCAGTACTTC
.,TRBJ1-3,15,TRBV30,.,CAWNSDRFSGNTIYF,TGTGCCTGGAATTCGGACAGATTCTCTGGAAACACCATATATTTT
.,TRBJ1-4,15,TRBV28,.,CASSIHGTGGEKLFF,TGTGCCAGCAGTATACACGGGACGGGAGGAGAAAAACTGTTTTTT
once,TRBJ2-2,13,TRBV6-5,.,CASSYGPTGELFF,TGTGCCAGCAGTTATGGGCCGACCGGGGAGCTGTTTTTT
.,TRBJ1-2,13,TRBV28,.,CASSLGGNYGYTF,TGTGCCAGCAGTTTGGGGGGTAACTATGGCTACACCTTC
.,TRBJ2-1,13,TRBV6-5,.,CASSYGGYNEQFF,TGTGCCAGCAGTTATGGTGGATACAATGAGCAGTTCTTC
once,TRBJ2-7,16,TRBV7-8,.,CASSLVLDSGTAPGYF,TGTGCCAGCAGCTTAGTCTTGGACAGCGGGACTGCCCCAGGGTACTTC
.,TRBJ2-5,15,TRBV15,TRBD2,CATSRAGGRKETQYF,TGTGCCACCAGCAGAGCGGGGGGGAGGAAAGAGACCCAGTACTTC
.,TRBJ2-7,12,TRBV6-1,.,CASRLTSYEQYF,TGTGCCAGCAGATTAACCTCCTACGAGCAGTACTTC
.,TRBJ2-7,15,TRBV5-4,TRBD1,CASSLMTGPAYEQYF,TGTGCCAGCAGCCTGATGACAGGGCCGGCCTACGAGCAGTACTTC
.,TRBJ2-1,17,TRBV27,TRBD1,CASSFVGTGGQDNEQFF,TGTGCCAGCAGTTTCGTAGGGACAGGGGGCCAGGATAATGAGCAGTTCTTC
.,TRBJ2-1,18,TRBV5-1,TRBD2,CASSLKLAGTTKSDEQFF,TGCGCCAGCAGCCTTAAACTAGCGGGAACAACTAAATCCGATGAGCAGTTCTTC
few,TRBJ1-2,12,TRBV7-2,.,CASSNTLYGYTF,TGTGCCAGCAGCAACACCCTGTATGGCTACACCTTC
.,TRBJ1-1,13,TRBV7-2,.,CASSFVENTEAFF,TGTGCCAGCAGCTTTGTTGAGAACACTGAAGCTTTCTTT
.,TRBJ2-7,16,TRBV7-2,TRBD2,CASSRRTSGSSYEQYF,TGTGCCAGCAGCCGTAGGACTAGCGGGTCGTCCTACGAGCAGTACTTC
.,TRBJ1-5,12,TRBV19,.,CAARGGNQPQHF,TGTGCCGCCCGGGGGGGCAATCAGCCCCAGCATTTT
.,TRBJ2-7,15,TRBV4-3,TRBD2,CASSQLAGERYEQYF,TGCGCCAGCAGCCAATTAGCGGGGGAACGCTACGAGCAGTACTTC
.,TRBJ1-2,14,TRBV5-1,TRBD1,CASSTAGTGWGYTF,TGCGCCAGCAGCACCGCCGGGACAGGGTGGGGCTACACCTTC
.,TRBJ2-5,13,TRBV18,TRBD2,CASSRRGGETQYF,TGTGCCAGCTCGCGGCGGGGGGGCGAGACCCAGTACTTC
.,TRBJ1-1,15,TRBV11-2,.,CASSLLTTPNTEAFF,TGTGCCAGCAGCTTACTGACAACTCCGAACACTGAAGCTTTCTTT
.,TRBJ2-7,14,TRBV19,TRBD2,CASSLAGEVYEQYF,TGTGCCAGTAGCTTAGCGGGAGAAGTATACGAGCAGTACTTC
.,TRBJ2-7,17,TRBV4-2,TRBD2,CASTSGTSGGALGEQYF,TGTGCCAGCACCTCCGGGACTAGCGGGGGGGCACTGGGCGAGCAGTACTTC
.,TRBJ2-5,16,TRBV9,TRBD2,CASSVGAGGTQETQYF,TGTGCCAGCAGCGTAGGAGCGGGAGGAACCCAAGAGACCCAGTACTTC
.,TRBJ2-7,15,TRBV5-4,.,CASSSRGDLGYEQYF,TGTGCCAGCAGCTCAAGGGGGGACTTGGGGTACGAGCAGTACTTC
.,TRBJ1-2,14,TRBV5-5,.,CASSLVGDGYGYTF,TGTGCCAGCAGCTTGGTAGGGGATGGCTATGGCTACACCTTC
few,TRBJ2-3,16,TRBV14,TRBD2,CASSPQGSGAGDTQYF,TGTGCCAGCAGCCCCCAAGGTAGCGGGGCAGGAGATACGCAGTATTTT
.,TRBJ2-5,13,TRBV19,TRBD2,CAAGDGVQETQYF,TGTGCCGCGGGGGATGGAGTCCAAGAGACCCAGTACTTC
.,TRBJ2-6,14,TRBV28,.,CASMPGAGANVLTF,TGTGCCAGCATGCCAGGGGCTGGGGCCAACGTCCTGACTTTC
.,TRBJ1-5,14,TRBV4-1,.,CASSLWGGNQPQHF,TGCGCCAGCAGCCTCTGGGGAGGCAATCAGCCCCAGCATTTT
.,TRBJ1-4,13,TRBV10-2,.,CASLTADSEKLFF,TGCGCCAGTTTGACAGCCGACAGTGAAAAACTGTTTTTT
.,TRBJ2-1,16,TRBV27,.,CASSLFPGRSYNEQFF,TGTGCCAGCAGTTTATTCCCGGGACGGTCTTACAATGAGCAGTTCTTC
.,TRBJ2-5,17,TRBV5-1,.,CASSFGWGTGRQETQYF,TGCGCCAGCAGCTTCGGTTGGGGTACAGGGAGACAAGAGACCCAGTACTTC
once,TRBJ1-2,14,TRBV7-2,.,CASSPRVYNYGYTF,TGTGCCAGCAGCCCACGGGTGTACAACTATGGCTACACCTTC
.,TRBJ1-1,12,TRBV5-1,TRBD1,CASSWDRGEAFF,TGCGCCAGCAGCTGGGACAGGGGTGAAGCTTTCTTT
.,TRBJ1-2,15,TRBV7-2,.,CASSLSRSGIYGYTF,TGTGCCAGCAGCTTATCTCGGTCGGGGATATATGGCTACACCTTC
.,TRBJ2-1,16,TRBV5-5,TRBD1,CASSFGGRGPYNEQFF,TGTGCCAGCAGCTTCGGGGGCAGGGGGCCTTACAATGAGCAGTTCTTC
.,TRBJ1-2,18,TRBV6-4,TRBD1,CASSDSPGGQGNDYGYTF,TGTGCCAGCAGTGACTCACCAGGGGGGCAGGGGAACGACTATGGCTACACCTTC
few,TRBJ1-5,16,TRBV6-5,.,CASSSTTVNSNQPQHF,TGTGCCAGCAGTTCCACGACAGTCAATAGCAATCAGCCCCAGCATTTT
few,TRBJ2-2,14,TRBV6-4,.,CASSDRDSTGELFF,TGTGCCAGCAGTGACAGGGATAGCACCGGGGAGCTGTTTTTT
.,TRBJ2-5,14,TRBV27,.,CASSFLPRQETQYF,TGTGCCAGCAGTTTCCTTCCCAGGCAAGAGACCCAGTACTTC